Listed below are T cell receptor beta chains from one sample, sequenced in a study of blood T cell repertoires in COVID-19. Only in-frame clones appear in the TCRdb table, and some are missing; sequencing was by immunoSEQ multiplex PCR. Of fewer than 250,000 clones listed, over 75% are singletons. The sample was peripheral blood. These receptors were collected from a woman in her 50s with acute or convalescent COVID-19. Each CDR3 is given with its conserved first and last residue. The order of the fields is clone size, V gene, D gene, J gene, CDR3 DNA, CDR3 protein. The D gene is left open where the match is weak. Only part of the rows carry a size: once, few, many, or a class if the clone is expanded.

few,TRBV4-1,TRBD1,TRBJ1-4,TGCGCCAGCAGCCTCCCGACAGGGGCCGTCCCTATTAATGAAAAACTGTTTTTT,CASSLPTGAVPINEKLFF
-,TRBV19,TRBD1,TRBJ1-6,TGTGCCAGTAGACCGCAGGGGGCTAATTCACCCCTCCACTTT,CASRPQGANSPLHF
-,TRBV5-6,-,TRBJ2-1,TGTGCCAGCACCTTGTATCCGGGAAATGAGCAGTTCTTC,CASTLYPGNEQFF
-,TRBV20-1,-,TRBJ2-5,TGCAGTGCTAGTGGACAGCAAGAGACCCAGTACTTC,CSASGQQETQYF
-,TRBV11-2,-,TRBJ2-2,TGTGCCAGCAGCCCCTGGGCAGTCTACCTCACCGGGGAGCTGTTTTTT,CASSPWAVYLTGELFF
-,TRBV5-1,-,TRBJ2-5,TGCGCCAGCAGCTTGGGGACTCTTGGGGGGCAAGAGACCCAGTACTTC,CASSLGTLGGQETQYF
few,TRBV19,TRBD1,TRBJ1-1,TGTGCCAGTAGTGAGATATCCGGGACAGGGGTTGGTCGGGCTTTCTTT,CASSEISGTGVGRAFF
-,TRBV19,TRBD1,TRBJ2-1,TGTGCCAGTATGAGGACAGGGCTCTCCGAGCAGTTCTTC,CASMRTGLSEQFF
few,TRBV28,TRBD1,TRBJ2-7,TGTGCCAGCAGGCCGACAGGGATCTCCTACGAGCAGTACTTC,CASRPTGISYEQYF
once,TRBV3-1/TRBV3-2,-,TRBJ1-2,TGTGCCAGCAGCCCCGCGGGGAGGGCCGCCTATGGCTACACCTTC,CASSPAGRAAYGYTF
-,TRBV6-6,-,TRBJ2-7,TGTGCCAGCAGTCCCTGGATACCGGGACACCCGAGCTCCTACGAGCAGTACTTC,CASSPWIPGHPSSYEQYF
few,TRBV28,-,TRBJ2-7,TGTGCCAGCAGTCTATACAGGAGGGACGAGCAGTACTTC,CASSLYRRDEQYF
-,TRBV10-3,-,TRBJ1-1,TGTGCCACCACAGGTGGGACTGTTGAAGCTTTCTTT,CATTGGTVEAFF
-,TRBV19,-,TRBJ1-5,TGTGCCACCGTCGGGATCCGCAATCAGCCCCAGCATTTT,CATVGIRNQPQHF
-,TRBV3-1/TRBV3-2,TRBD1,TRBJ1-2,TGTGCCAGCAGCCTCCTACAGGGGGCTAAAGGCTACACCTTC,CASSLLQGAKGYTF
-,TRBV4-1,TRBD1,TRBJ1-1,TGCGCCAGCAGCCAAGTACAGGGGGGCACTGAAGCTTTCTTT,CASSQVQGGTEAFF
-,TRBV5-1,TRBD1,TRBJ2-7,TGCGCCAGCAAGACAGGGGGTAATGACGAGCAGTACTTC,CASKTGGNDEQYF
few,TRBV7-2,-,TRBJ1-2,TGTGCCAGCAGACCAACAGGGTCCTATGGCTACACCTTC,CASRPTGSYGYTF
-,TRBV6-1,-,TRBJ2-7,TGTGCCAGCAGTGAAGTGCCCTCCTCCGGGACACAGAATAGGGAGCAGTACTTC,CASSEVPSSGTQNREQYF
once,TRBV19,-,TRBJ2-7,TGTGCCAGTAGTTCGTCGTTCTACGGGGAGAGCGAGCAGTACTTC,CASSSSFYGESEQYF
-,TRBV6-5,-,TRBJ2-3,TGTGCCAGCAGTTACGTAGTCTTTGCAGATACGCAGTATTTT,CASSYVVFADTQYF
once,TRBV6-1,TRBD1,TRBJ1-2,TGTGCCAGCAGTGAACCCGCCGGACAGGGGAACTATGGCTACACCTTC,CASSEPAGQGNYGYTF
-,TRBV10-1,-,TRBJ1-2,TGCGCCAGCCTCCCGCCGGGGGCTAACTATGGCTACACCTTC,CASLPPGANYGYTF
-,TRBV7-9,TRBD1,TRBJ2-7,TGTGCCAGCAGCCTAGAATCCGGGACAGGGTTTCTTTACGAGCAGTACTTC,CASSLESGTGFLYEQYF